The source of this T cell receptor beta chain is a study of circulating and synovial CD4+ cells in juvenile arthritis. General study findings and limits: CPL versus bulk CD4 samples: T cell genome counts differed by at least an order of magnitude. Compared with bulk blood, circulating pathogenic-like lymphocytes shared substantially more CDR3 sequences with synovial T cells. Circulating pathogenic-like and bulk T cells looked alike by Vbeta family usage.

Points on this clone: Its antigen is unidentified.

The CDR3 sequence is 13 residues long. Trimming removed 1 base at V and 5 bases at J, with 8 bases between. The germline V gene encodes CDR1 ENHRY and CDR2 SYGVKD. Clones were read by immunoSEQ multiplex PCR, and TCRdb kept only the in-frame ones, dropping some. This sample yields under 40,000 clones, of which around 93% are seen a single time; 2.9% belongs to the top ten. The sample comprised CD4+ T cells from blood. The genes are TRBV10-3 and TRBJ1-2; no definite D call. This receptor was taken from a human donor with juvenile idiopathic arthritis. CDR3 nucleotides: TGTGCCATCAGTGAGTTACCGGAGTATGGCTACACCTTC. It encodes CAISELPEYGYTF.